This record concerns one TCR beta chain sequence. This entry belongs to a study of T cell changes during pregnancy in multiple sclerosis. The protocol was immunoSEQ multiplex PCR, while the TCRdb copy is restricted to in-frame clones and leaves out a portion. Of about 32,000 clones listed, 91% are singletons. CDR1 is PRHDT and CDR2 is FYEKMQ in the germline V gene (reference sequence). The CDR3 is made up of 15 amino acids. The trim removed 4 bases at V and 2 bases at J, leaving 6 bases unmatched. Sequencing used CD8+ T cells from peripheral blood mononuclear cells, obtained in the second trimester of pregnancy. The source is a female donor in good health, enrolled as a control in a pregnancy study. The chain has TRBV13 and TRBJ2-3, with 7 bases aligning to TRBD1. CDR3 amino acids: CASSSRDRDTDTQYF. CDR3 coding DNA: TGTGCCAGCAGCTCCCGGGACAGAGACACAGATACGCAGTATTTT.